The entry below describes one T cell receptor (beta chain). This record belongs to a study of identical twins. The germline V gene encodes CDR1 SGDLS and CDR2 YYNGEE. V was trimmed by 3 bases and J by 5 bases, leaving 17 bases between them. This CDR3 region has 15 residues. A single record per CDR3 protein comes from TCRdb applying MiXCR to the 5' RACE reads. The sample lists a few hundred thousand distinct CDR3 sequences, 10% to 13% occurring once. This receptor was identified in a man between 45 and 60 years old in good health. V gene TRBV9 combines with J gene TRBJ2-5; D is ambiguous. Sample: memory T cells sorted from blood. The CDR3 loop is CASSGGLTVSETQYF. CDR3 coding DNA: TGTGCCAGCAGCGGGGGTTTAACGGTGTCGGAGACCCAGTACTTC.